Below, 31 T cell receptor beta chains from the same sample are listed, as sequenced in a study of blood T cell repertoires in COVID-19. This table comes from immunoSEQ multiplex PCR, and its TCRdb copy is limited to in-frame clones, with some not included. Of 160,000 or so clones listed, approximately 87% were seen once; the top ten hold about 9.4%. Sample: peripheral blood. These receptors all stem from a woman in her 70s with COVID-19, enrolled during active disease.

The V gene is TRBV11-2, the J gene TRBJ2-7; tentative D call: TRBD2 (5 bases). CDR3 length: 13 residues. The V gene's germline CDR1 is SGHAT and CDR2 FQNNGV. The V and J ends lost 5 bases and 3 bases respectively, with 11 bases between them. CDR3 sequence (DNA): TGTGCCAGCAGCCCCGGACTCAGCTACGAGCAGTACTTC. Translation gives CASSPGLSYEQYF.

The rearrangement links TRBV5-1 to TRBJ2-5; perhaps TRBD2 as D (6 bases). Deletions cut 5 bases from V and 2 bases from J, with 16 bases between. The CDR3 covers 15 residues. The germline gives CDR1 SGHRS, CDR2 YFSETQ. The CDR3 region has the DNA TGCGCCAGCAGGGCCGGGGGATTGAAGCAAGAGACCCAGTACTTC. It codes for CASRAGGLKQETQYF.

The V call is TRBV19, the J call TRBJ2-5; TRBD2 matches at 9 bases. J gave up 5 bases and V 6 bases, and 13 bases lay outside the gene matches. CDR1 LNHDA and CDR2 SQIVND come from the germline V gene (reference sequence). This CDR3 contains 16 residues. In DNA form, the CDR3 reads TGTGCCAGTAGCTCCGGACTAGCGTCAAACGCCGAGACCCAGTACTTC. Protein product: CASSSGLASNAETQYF.

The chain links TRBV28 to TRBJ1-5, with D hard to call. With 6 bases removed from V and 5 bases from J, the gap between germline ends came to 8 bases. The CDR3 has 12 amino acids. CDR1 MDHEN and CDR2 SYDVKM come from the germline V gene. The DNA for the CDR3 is TGTGCCAGCAGGGTAGTTGATCAGCCCCAGCATTTT. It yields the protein CASRVVDQPQHF.

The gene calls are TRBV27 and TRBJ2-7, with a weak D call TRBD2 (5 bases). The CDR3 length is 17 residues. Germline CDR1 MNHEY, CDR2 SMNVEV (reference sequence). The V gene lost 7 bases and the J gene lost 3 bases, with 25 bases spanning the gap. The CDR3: CASISSGMDGKNYEQYF. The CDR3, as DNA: TGTGCCAGCATCTCAAGCGGTATGGACGGGAAAAACTACGAGCAGTACTTC.

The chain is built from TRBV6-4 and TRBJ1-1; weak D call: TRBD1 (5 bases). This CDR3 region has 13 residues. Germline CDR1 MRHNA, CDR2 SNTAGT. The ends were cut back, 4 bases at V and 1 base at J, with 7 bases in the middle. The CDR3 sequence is CASSVQENTEAFF. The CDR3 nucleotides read TGTGCCAGCAGTGTACAGGAGAACACTGAAGCTTTCTTT.

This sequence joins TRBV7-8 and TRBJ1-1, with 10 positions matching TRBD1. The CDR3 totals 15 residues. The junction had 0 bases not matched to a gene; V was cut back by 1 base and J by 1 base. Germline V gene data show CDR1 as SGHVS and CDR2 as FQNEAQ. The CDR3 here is CASSLGDRGNTEAFF. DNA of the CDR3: TGTGCCAGCAGCTTAGGGGACAGGGGGAACACTGAAGCTTTCTTT.

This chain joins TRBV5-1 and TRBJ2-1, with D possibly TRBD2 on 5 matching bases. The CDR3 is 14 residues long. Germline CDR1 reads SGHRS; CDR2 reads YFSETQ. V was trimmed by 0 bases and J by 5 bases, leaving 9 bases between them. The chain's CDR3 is CASSLAGIDNEQFF. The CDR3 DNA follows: TGCGCCAGCAGCTTGGCGGGAATCGACAATGAGCAGTTCTTC.

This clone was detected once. DNA of the CDR3: TGTGCCAGCAGCAAAGAGGGGGCGGGGCGAGGAAAACTGTTTTTT. It specifies CASSKEGAGRGKLFF. The chain uses TRBV21-1 and TRBJ1-4; the table gives TRBD1 as D, unverified against the DNA. TRBV21-1 corresponds to a pseudogene. The CDR3 spans 15 residues.

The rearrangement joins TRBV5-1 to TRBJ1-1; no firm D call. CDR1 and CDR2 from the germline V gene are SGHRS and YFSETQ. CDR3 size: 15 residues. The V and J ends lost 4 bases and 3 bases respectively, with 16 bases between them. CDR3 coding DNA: TGCGCCAGCAGCGCCGTCCTTCCGTCGGACACTGAAGCTTTCTTT. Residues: CASSAVLPSDTEAFF. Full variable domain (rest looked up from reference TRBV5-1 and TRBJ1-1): KAGVTQTPRYLIKTRGQQVTLSCSPISGHRSVSWYQQTPGQGLQFLFEYFSETQRNKGNFPGRFSGRQFSNSRSEMNVSTLELGDSALYLCASSAVLPSDTEAFFGQGTRLTVV.

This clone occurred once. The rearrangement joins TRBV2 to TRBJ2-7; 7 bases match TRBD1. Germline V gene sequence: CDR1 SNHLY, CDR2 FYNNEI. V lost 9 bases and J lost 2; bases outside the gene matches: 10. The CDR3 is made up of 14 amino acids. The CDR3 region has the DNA TGTGCCAGACAGCGACAGGGACCTACCTACGAGCAGTACTTC. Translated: CARQRQGPTYEQYF.

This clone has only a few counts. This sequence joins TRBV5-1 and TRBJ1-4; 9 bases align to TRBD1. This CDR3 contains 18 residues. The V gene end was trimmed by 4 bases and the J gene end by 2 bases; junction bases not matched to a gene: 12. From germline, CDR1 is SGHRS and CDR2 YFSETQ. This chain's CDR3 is CASSPVGQGRSTNEKLFF. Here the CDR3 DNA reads TGCGCCAGCAGCCCGGTGGGACAGGGAAGATCCACTAATGAAAAACTGTTTTTT.

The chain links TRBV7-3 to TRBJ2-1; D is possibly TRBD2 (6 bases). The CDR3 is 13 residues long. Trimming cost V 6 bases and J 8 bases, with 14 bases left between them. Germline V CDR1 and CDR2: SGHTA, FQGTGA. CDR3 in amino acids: CASRGDWGDEQFF. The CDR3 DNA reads TGTGCCAGCAGAGGGGACTGGGGGGATGAGCAGTTCTTC. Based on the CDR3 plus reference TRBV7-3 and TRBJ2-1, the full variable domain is GAGVSQTPSNKVTEKGKYVELRCDPISGHTALYWYRQSLGQGPEFLIYFQGTGAADDSGLPNDRFFAVRPEGSVSTLKIQRTERGDSAVYLCASRGDWGDEQFFGPGTRLTVL.

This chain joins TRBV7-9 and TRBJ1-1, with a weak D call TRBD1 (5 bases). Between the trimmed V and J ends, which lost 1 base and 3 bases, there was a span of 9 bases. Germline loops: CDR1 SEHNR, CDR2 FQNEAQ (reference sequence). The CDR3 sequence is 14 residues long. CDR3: CASSLGQGHTEAFF. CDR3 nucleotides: TGTGCCAGCAGCTTAGGGCAGGGCCACACTGAAGCTTTCTTT.

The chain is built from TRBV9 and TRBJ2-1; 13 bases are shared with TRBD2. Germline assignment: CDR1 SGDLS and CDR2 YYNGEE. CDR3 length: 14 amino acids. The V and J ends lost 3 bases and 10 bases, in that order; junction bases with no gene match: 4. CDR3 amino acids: CASSGRTSGGEQFF. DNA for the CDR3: TGTGCCAGCAGCGGGCGGACTAGCGGGGGAGAGCAGTTCTTC.

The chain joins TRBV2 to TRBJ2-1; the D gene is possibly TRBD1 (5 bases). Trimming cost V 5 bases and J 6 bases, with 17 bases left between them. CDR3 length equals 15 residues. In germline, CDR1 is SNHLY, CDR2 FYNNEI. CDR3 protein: CASSLPRGPRNEQFF. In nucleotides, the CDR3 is TGTGCCAGCAGTTTGCCTAGGGGTCCACGCAATGAGCAGTTCTTC.

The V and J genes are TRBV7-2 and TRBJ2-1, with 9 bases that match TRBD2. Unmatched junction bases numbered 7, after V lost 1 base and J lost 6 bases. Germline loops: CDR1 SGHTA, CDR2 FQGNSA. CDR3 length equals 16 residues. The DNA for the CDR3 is TGTGCCAGCAGCTTAGATGCGGGGGGGCTACTCAATGAGCAGTTCTTC. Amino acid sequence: CASSLDAGGLLNEQFF.

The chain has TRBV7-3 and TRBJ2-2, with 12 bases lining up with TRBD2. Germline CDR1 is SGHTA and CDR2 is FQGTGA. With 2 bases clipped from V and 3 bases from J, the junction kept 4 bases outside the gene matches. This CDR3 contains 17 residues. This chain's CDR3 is CASSLAPSGGDTGELFF. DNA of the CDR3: TGTGCCAGCAGCTTAGCCCCTAGCGGGGGGGACACCGGGGAGCTGTTTTTT. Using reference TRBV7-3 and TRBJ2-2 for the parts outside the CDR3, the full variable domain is GAGVSQTPSNKVTEKGKYVELRCDPISGHTALYWYRQSLGQGPEFLIYFQGTGAADDSGLPNDRFFAVRPEGSVSTLKIQRTERGDSAVYLCASSLAPSGGDTGELFFGEGSRLTVL.

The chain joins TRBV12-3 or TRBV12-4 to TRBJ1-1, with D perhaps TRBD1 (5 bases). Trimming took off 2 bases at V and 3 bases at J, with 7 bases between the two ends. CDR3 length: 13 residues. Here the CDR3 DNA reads TGTGCCAGCAGTTTAAGGGGCCACACTGAAGCTTTCTTT. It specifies CASSLRGHTEAFF.

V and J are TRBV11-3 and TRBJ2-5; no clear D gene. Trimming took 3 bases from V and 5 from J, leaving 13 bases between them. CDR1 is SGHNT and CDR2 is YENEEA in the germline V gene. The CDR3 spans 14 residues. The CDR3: CASSLGPSMETQYF. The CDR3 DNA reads TGTGCCAGCAGCTTGGGCCCATCGATGGAGACCCAGTACTTC.

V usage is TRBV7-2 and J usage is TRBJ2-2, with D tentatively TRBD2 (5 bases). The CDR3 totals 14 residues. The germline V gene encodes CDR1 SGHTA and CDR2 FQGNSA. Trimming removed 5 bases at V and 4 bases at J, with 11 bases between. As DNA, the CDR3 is TGTGCCAGCAGCCCCGGCGGGTCCACCGGGGAGCTGTTTTTT. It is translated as CASSPGGSTGELFF. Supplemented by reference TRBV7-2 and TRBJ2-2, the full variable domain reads GAGVSQSPSNKVTEKGKDVELRCDPISGHTALYWYRQSLGQGLEFLIYFQGNSAPDKSGLPSDRFSAERTGGSVSTLTIQRTQQEDSAVYLCASSPGGSTGELFFGEGSRLTVL.

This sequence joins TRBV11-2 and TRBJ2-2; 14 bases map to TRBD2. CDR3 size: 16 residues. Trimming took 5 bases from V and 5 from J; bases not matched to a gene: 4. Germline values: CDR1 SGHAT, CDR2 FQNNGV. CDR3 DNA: TGTGCCAGCAGCCTAGGACTAGCGGGGGGAACCGGGGAGCTGTTTTTT. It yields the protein CASSLGLAGGTGELFF.

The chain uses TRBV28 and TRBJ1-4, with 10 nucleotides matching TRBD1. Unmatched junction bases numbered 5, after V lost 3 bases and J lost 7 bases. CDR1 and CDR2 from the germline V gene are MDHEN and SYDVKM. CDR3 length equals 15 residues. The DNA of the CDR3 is TGTGCCAGCAGTTTGCCCGGGACAGGGGTTGAAAAACTGTTTTTT. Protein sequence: CASSLPGTGVEKLFF.

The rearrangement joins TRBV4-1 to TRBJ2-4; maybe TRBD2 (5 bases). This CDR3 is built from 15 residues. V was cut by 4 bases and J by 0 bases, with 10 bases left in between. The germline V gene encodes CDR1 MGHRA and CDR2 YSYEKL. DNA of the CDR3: TGCGCCAGCAGCCCCAGCGGCCTAGCCAAAAACATTCAGTACTTC. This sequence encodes CASSPSGLAKNIQYF.

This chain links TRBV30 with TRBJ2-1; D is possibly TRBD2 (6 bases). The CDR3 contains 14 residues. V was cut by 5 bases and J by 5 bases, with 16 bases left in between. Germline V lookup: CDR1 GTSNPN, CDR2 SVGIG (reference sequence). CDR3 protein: CAWGGIGKDNEQFF. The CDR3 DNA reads TGTGCCTGGGGGGGGATTGGAAAGGACAATGAGCAGTTCTTC.

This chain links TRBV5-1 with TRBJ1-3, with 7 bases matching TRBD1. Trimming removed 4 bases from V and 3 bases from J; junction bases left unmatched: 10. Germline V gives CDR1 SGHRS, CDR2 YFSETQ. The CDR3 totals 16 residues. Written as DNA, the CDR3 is TGCGCCAGCAGCCCGGACAGGTCGGTATATGGAAACACCATATATTTT. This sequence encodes CASSPDRSVYGNTIYF.

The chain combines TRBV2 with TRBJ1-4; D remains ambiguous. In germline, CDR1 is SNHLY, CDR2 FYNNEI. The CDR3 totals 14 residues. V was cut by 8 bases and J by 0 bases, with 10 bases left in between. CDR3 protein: CASGPTTTNEKLFF. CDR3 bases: TGTGCCAGCGGGCCGACCACAACTAATGAAAAACTGTTTTTT. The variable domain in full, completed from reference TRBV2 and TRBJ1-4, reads EPEVTQTPSHQVTQMGQEVILRCVPISNHLYFYWYRQILGQKVEFLVSFYNNEISEKSEIFDDQFSVERPDGSNFTLKIRSTKLEDSAMYFCASGPTTTNEKLFFGSGTQLSVL.

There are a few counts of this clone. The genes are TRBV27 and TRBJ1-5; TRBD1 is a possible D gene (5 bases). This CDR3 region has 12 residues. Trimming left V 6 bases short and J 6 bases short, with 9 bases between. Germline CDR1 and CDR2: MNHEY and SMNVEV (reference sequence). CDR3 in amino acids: CASRQGAQPQHF. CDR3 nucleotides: TGTGCCAGCAGACAAGGGGCTCAGCCCCAGCATTTT.

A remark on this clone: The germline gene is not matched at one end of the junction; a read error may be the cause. The CDR3 coding sequence is TGTGCCAGCACTTTAGGGCAGAACTATGGCTACACCTTC. Protein sequence: CASTLGQNYGYTF. The chain combines TRBV28 with TRBJ1-2, with unresolved D. CDR1 is MDHEN, CDR2 SYDVKM, per germline. The CDR3 has 13 amino acids.

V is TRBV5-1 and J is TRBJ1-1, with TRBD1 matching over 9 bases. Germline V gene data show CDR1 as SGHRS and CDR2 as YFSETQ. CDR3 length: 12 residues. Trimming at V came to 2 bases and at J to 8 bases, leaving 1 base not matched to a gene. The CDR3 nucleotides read TGCGCCAGCAGCTTAGACAGGGGGGAAGCTTTCTTT. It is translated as CASSLDRGEAFF.

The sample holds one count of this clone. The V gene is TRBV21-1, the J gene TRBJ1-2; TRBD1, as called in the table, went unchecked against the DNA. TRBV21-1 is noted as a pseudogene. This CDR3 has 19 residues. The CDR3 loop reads CASSKDVRDRAKISNGYTF. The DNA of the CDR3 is TGTGCCAGCAGCAAAGATGTCCGGGACAGGGCCAAAATATCAAATGGCTACACCTTC.